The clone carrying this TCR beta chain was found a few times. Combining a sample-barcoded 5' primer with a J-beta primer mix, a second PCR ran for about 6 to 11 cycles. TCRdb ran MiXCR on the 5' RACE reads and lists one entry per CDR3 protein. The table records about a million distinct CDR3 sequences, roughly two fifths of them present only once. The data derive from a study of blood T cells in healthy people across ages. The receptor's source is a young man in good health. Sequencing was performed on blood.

CDR3 DNA sequence: TGCGCCAGCAGCTTGGTACGGACAGGGGGTTCCTACACCTTC. Protein product: CASSLVRTGGSYTF. The chain is built from TRBV5-1 and TRBJ1-2, with 10 nucleotides matching TRBD1. CDR3 size: 14 residues. After removal of 0 bases from V and 10 bases from J, the junction contained 6 bases not matched to a gene. The germline V gene encodes CDR1 SGHRS and CDR2 YFSETQ.